Sequencing of this T cell receptor (beta chain) was carried out in a study of shared clonotypes between healthy human individuals. Background on the study: The composition of the donors was a couple of women and a few men aged 18 to 49.

Sequenced by immunoSEQ multiplex PCR; TCRdb stores in-frame clones only, minus some. Among around 600,000 clones listed, roughly 98% were seen once. Comment on this clone: What it binds is unknown.

General observations from the study: The diversity represented, both genetic and in exposure history, was limited by few donors.

Naive CD8 populations comprised CD45RO-negative cells positively selected for CCR7, excluding terminally differentiated effector memory CD45RA+ cells. This CDR3 spans 17 amino acids. Trimming stripped 1 base from V and 3 bases from J, with 17 bases between. Germline V gives CDR1 MNHEY, CDR2 SMNVEV (reference sequence). The sample was naive CD8+ T cells sorted from blood. The rearrangement links TRBV27 to TRBJ2-3; D is perhaps TRBD2 (6 bases). The receptor comes from a young man in good health. CDR3 sequence reads: CASSLFLSGAGTDTQYF. As DNA, the CDR3 is TGTGCCAGCAGTTTATTTTTGTCGGGAGCAGGGACAGATACGCAGTATTTT.